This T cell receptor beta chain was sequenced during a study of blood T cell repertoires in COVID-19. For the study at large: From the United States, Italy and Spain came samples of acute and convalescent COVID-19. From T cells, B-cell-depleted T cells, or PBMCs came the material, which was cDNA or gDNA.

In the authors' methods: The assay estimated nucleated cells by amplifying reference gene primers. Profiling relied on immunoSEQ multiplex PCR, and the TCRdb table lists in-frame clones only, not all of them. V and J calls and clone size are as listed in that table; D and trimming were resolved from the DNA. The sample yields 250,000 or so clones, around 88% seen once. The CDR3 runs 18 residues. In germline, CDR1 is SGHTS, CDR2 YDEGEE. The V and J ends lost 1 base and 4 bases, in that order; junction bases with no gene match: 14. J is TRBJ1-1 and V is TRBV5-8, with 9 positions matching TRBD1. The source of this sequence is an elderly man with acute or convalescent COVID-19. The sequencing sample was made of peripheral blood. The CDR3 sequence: CASSLRLGQGVRGTEAFF. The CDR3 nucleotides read TGTGCCAGCAGCTTGCGTCTGGGACAGGGAGTACGGGGCACTGAAGCTTTCTTT.